This T cell receptor beta chain originates from a study of cytomegalovirus exposure and HLA in healthy donors. The PCR had 60 Vbeta and 13 Jbeta primers. The table came from immunoSEQ multiplex PCR; TCRdb's copy has only in-frame clones and leaves some out. The sample shows more than 95,000 clones, 74% of them seen only once. V shed 6 bases and J 7 bases; nucleotides not matched to a gene: 9. This CDR3 comprises 14 residues. Germline assignment: CDR1 MNHEY and CDR2 SVGAGI. Sequenced: PBMCs. The chain has TRBV6-5 and TRBJ1-2; 9 bases are a match to TRBD1. The clonotype comes from a middle-aged man in good health and CMV-seropositive. CDR3 sequence reads: CASSSDRGFGGYTF. As DNA, the CDR3 is TGTGCCAGCAGCTCCGACAGGGGGTTTGGTGGCTACACCTTC.